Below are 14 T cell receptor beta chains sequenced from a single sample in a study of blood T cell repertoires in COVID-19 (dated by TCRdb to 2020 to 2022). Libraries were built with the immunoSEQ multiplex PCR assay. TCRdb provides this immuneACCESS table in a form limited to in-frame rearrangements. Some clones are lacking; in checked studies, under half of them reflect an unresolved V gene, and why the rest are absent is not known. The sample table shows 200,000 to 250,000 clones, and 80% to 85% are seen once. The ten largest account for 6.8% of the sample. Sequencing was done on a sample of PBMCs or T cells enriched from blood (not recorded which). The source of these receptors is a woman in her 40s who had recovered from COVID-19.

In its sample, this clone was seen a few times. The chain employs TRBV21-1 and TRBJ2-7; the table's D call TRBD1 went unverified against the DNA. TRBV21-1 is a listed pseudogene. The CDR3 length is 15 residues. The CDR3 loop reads CASSGPAQVYYEQYF. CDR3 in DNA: TGTGCCAGCAGCGGCCCAGCACAGGTATACTACGAGCAGTACTTC.

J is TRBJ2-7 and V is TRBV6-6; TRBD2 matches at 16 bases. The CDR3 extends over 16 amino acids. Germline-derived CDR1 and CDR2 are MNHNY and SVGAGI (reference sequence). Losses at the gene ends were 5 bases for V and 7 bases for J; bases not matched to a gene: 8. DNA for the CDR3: TGTGCCAGCAGTCCCCGGGGACTAGCGGGAGGGAGGGAGCAGTACGTC. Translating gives CASSPRGLAGGREQYV.

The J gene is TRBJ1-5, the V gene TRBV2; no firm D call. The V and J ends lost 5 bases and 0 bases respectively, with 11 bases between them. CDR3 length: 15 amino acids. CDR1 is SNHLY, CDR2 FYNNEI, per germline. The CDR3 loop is CASSSTVYSNQPQHF. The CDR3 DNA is TGTGCCAGCAGTTCCACAGTCTATAGCAATCAGCCCCAGCATTTT.

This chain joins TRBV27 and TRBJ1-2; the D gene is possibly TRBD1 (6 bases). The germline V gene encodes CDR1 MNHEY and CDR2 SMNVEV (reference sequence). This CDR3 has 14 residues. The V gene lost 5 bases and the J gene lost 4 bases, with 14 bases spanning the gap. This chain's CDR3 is CASSPREGGYGYTF. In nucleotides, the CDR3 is TGTGCCAGCAGTCCCAGGGAGGGGGGCTATGGCTACACCTTC.

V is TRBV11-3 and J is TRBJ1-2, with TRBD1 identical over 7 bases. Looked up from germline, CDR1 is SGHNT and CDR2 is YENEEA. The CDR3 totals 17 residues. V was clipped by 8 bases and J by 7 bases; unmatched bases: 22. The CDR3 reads CASGLEFPTGRGRGYTF. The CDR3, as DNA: TGTGCCAGCGGACTTGAGTTCCCGACAGGGAGAGGACGTGGCTACACCTTC. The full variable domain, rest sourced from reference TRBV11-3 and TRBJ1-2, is EAGVVQSPRYKIIEKKQPVAFWCNPISGHNTLYWYLQNLGQGPELLIRYENEEAVDDSQLPKDRFSAERLKGVDSTLKIQPAELGDSAVYLCASGLEFPTGRGRGYTFGSGTRLTVV.

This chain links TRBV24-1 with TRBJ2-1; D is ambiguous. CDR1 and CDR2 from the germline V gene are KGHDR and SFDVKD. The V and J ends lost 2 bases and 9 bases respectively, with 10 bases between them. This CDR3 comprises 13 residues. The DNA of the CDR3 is TGTGCCACCAGTGATTCCCGGTGGGCTGAGCAGTTCTTC. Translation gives CATSDSRWAEQFF.

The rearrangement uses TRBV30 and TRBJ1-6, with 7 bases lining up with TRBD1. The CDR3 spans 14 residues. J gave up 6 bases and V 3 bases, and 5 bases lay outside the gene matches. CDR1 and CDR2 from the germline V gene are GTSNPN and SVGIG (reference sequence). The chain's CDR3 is CAWSRDSRNSPLHF. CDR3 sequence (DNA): TGTGCCTGGAGCCGGGACAGCCGTAATTCACCCCTCCACTTT.

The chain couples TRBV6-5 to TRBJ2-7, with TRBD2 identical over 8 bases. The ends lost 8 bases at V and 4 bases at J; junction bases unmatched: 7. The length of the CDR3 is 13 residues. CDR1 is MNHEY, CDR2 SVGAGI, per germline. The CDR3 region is CASSPTSEYEQYF. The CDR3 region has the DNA TGTGCCAGCTCCCCGACTAGCGAATACGAGCAGTACTTC.

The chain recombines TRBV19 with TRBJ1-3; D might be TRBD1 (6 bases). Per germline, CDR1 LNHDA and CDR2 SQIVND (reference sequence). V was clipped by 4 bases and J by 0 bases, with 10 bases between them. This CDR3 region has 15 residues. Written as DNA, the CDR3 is TGTGCCAGTAGTACAGGGGCCCTCTCTGGAAACACCATATATTTT. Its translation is CASSTGALSGNTIYF.

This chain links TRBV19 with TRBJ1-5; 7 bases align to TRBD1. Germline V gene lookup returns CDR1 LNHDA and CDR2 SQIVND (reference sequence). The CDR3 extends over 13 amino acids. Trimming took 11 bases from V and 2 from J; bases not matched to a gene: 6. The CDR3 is CAVQGMGNQPQHF. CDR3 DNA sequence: TGTGCCGTACAGGGGATGGGCAATCAGCCCCAGCATTTT. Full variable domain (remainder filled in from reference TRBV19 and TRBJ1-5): DGGITQSPKYLFRKEGQNVTLSCEQNLNHDAMYWYRQDPGQGLRLIYYSQIVNDFQKGDIAEGYSVSREKKESFPLTVTSAQKNPTAFYLCAVQGMGNQPQHFGDGTRLSIL.

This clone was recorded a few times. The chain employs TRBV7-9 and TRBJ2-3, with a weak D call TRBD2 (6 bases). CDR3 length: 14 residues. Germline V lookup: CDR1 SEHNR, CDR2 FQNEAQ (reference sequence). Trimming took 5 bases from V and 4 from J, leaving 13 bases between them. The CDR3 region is CASSPAGGADTQYF. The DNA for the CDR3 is TGTGCCAGCAGCCCAGCAGGAGGGGCAGATACGCAGTATTTT.

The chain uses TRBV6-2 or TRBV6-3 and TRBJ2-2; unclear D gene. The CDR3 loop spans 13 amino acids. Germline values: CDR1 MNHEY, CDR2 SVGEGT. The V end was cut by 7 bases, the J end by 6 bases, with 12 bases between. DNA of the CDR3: TGTGCCAGCACCCCCCCCGCGGCCGGGGAGCTGTTTTTT. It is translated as CASTPPAAGELFF.

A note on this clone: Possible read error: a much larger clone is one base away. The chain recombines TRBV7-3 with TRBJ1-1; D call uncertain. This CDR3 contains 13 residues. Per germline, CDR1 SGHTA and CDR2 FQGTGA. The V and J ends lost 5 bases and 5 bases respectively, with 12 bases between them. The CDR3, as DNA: TGTGCCAGCAGCGTCGGGGAGGGAACTGAAGCTTTCTTT. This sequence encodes CASSVGEGTEAFF.

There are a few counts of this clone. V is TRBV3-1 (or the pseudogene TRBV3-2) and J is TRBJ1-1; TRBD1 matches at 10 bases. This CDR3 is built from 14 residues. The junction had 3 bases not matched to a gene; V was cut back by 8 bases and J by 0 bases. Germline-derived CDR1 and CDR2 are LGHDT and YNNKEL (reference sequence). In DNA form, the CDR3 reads TGTGCCAGCCGGGACAGGGGTGTGAACACTGAAGCTTTCTTT. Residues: CASRDRGVNTEAFF.